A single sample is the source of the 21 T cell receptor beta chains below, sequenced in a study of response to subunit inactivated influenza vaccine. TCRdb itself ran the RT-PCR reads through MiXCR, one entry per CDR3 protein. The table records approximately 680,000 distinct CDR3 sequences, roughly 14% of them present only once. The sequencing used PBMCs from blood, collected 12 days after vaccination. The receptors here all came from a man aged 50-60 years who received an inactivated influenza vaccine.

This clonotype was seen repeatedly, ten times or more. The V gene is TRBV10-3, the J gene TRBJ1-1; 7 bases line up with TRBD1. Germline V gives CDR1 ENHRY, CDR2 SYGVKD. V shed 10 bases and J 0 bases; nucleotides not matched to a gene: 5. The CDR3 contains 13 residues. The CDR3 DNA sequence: TGTGCCAGCCGGGACAGACTGAACACTGAAGCTTTCTTT. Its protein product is CASRDRLNTEAFF.

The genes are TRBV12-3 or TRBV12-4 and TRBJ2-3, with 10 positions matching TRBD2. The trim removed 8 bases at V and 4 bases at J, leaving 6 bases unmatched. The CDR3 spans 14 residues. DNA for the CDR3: TGTGCCAGCGTACTAGCGGGGCGATCAGATACGCAGTATTTT. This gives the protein CASVLAGRSDTQYF.

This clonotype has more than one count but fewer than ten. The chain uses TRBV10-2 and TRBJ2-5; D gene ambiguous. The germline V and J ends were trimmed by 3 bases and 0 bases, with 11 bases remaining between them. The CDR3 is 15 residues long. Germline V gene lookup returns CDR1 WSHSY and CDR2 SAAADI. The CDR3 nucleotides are TGCGCCAGCAGTGATGATGCAGGATACCAAGAGACCCAGTACTTC. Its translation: CASSDDAGYQETQYF.

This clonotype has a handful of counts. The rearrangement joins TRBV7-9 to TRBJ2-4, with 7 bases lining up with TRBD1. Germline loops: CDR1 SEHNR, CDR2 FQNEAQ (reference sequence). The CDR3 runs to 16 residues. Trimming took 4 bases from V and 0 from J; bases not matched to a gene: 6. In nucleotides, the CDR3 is TGTGCCAGCAGCTCCCGGGACAGCTTAGCCAAAAACATTCAGTACTTC. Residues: CASSSRDSLAKNIQYF. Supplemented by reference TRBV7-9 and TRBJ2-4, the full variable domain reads DTGVSQNPRHKITKRGQNVTFRCDPISEHNRLYWYRQTLGQGPEFLTYFQNEAQLEKSRLLSDRFSAERPKGSFSTLEIQRTEQGDSAMYLCASSSRDSLAKNIQYFGAGTRLSVL.

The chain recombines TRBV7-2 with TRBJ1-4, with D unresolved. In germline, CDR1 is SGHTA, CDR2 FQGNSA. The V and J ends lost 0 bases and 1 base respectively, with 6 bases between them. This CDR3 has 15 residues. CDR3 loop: CASSLARETNEKLFF. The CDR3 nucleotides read TGTGCCAGCAGCTTAGCAAGGGAAACTAATGAAAAACTGTTTTTT.

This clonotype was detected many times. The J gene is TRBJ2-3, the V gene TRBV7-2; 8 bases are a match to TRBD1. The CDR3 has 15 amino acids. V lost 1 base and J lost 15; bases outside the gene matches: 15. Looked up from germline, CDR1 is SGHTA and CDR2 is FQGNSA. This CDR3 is CASSLEWGNRDRSYF. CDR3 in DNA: TGTGCCAGCAGCTTAGAGTGGGGGAATCGGGACAGGTCCTATTTT.

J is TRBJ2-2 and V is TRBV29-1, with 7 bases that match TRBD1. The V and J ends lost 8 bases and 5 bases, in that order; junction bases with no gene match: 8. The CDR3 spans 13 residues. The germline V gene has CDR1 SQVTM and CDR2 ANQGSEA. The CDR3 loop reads CSCGQAGTGELFF. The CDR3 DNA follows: TGCAGCTGTGGACAGGCCGGAACCGGGGAGCTGTTTTTT.

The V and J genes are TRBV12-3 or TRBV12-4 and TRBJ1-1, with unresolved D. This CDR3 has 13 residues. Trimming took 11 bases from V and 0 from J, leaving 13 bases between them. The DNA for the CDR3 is TGTGCCTGTAGATGGGCCATGAACACTGAAGCTTTCTTT. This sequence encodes CACRWAMNTEAFF.

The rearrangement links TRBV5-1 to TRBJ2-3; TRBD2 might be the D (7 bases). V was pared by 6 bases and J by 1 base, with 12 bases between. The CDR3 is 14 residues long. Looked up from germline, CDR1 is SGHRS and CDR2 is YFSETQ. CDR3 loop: CASKEGGGTDTQYF. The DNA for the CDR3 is TGCGCCAGCAAGGAGGGGGGGGGCACAGATACGCAGTATTTT.

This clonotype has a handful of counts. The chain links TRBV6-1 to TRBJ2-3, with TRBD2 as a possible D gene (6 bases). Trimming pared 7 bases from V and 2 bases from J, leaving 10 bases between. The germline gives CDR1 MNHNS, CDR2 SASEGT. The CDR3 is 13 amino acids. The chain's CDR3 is CASNGGTTDTQYF. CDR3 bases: TGTGCCAGCAACGGAGGGACCACAGATACGCAGTATTTT.

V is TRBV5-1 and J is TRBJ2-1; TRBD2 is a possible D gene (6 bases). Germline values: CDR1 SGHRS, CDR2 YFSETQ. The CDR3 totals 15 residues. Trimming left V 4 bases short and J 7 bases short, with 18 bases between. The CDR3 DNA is TGCGCCAGCAGCCTGGAGGGCCGACCTTTTAATGAGCAGTTCTTC. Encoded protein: CASSLEGRPFNEQFF. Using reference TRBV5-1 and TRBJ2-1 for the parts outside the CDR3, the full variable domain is KAGVTQTPRYLIKTRGQQVTLSCSPISGHRSVSWYQQTPGQGLQFLFEYFSETQRNKGNFPGRFSGRQFSNSRSEMNVSTLELGDSALYLCASSLEGRPFNEQFFGPGTRLTVL.

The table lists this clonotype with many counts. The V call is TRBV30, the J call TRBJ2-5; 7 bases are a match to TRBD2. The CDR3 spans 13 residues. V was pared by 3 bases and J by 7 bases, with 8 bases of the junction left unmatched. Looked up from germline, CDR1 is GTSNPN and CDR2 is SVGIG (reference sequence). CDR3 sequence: CAWRLGGGGTQYF. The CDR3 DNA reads TGTGCCTGGAGATTGGGCGGGGGAGGGACCCAGTACTTC.

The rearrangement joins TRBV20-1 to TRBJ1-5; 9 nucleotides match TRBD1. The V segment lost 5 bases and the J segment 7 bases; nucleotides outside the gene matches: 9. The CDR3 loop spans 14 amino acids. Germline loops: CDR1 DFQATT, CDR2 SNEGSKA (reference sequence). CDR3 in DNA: TGCAGTGCTTCCGGACAGGGGAGAGGACAGCCCCAGCATTTT. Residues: CSASGQGRGQPQHF.

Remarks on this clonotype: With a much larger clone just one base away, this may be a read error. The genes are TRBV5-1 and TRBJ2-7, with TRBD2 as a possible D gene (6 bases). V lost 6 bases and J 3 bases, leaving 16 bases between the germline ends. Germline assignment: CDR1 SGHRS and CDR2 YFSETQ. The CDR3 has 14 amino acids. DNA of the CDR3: TGCGCCAGCAACTTTCCCGGGAGAAGCTACGAGCAGTACTTC. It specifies CASNFPGRSYEQYF.

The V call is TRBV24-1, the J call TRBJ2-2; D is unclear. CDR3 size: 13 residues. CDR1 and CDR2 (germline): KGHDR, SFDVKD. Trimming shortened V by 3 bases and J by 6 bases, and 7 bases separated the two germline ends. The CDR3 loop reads CATSDGHPGELFF. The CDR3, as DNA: TGTGCCACCAGTGATGGCCATCCCGGGGAGCTGTTTTTT.

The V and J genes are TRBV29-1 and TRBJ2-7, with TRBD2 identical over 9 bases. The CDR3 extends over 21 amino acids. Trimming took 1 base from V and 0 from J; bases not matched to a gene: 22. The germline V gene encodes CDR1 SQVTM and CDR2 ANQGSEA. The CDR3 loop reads CSVEALQWETSGYQISYEQYF. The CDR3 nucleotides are TGCAGCGTTGAAGCCCTCCAATGGGAGACTAGCGGTTACCAGATCTCCTACGAGCAGTACTTC.

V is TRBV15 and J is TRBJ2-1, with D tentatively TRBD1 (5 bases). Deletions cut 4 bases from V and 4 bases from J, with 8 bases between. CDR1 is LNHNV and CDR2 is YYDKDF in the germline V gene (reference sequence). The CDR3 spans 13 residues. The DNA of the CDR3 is TGTGCCACCAGCACCGACAGTTACAATGAGCAGTTCTTC. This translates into CATSTDSYNEQFF.

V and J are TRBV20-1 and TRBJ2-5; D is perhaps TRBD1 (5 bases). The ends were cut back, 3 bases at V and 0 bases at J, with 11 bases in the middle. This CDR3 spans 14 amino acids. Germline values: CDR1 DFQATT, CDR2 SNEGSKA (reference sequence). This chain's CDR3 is CSASLGQYQETQYF. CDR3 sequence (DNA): TGCAGTGCTAGTTTGGGGCAGTACCAAGAGACCCAGTACTTC.

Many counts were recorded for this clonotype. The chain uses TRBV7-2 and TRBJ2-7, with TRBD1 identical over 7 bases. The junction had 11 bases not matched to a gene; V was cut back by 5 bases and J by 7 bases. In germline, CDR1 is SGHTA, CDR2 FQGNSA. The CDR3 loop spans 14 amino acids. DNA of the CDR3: TGTGCCAGCAGCCCCCACCTTGACAGGGTTGAGCAGTACTTC. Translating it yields CASSPHLDRVEQYF.

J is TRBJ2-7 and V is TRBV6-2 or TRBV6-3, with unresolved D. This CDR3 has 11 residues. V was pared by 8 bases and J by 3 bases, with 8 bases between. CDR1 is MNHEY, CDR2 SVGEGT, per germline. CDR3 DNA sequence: TGTGCCAGCGGACGGAACTACGAGCAGTACTTC. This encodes CASGRNYEQYF.

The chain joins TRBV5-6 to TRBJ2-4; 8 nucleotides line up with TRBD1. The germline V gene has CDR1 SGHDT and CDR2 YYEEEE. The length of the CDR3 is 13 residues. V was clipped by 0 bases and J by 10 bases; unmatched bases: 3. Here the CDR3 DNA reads TGTGCCAGCAGCTTGGTAGGACAGGGAATTCAGTACTTC. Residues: CASSLVGQGIQYF.